A single count supports the clone carrying this T cell receptor (beta chain). The source of the sample is a study of blood T cell repertoires in COVID-19. On the study more broadly: In each case, the material was cDNA or gDNA derived from T cells, B-cell-depleted T cells, or PBMCs.

In terms of age and location, participants ranged from roughly 18 to 100 years and lived in approximately 26 US areas. Cohorts were determined from participant-reported clinical history. The protocol was immunoSEQ multiplex PCR, while the TCRdb copy is restricted to in-frame clones and leaves out a portion. The table records 150,000 to 200,000 clones, about 88% of them present only once. V lost 3 bases, J lost 9 bases, and 13 bases lay in between. The CDR3 totals 13 residues. Germline V CDR1 and CDR2: SGHRS, YFSETQ. The V gene is TRBV5-1, the J gene TRBJ2-1; D is perhaps TRBD2 (6 bases). This sequence was found in a woman in her thirties or forties with acute COVID-19. The sequencing input was PBMCs or T cells enriched from blood (not recorded which). The CDR3 spells CASSSRSGSEQFF. DNA of the CDR3: TGCGCCAGCAGCTCTCGTAGCGGAAGTGAGCAGTTCTTC. The whole variable domain, filled in from reference TRBV5-1 and TRBJ2-1, reads KAGVTQTPRYLIKTRGQQVTLSCSPISGHRSVSWYQQTPGQGLQFLFEYFSETQRNKGNFPGRFSGRQFSNSRSEMNVSTLELGDSALYLCASSSRSGSEQFFGPGTRLTVL.